This T cell receptor beta chain was found in a study of blood T cell repertoires in COVID-19 (dated by TCRdb to 2020 to 2021). At the level of the whole study: Collaborator samples came from the United States, Italy and Spain and covered acute and convalescent phases of COVID-19. Samples came from the ongoing ImmuneRACE study (first 160 participants) plus 1,254 subjects from 6 global collaborators. Deeply sampled blood TCRbeta repertoires from subjects exposed to, actively infected with, or recovered from COVID-19 were included in the dataset. The repertoires were made available in a free public database intended to serve as a resource for research on the immune response to SARS-CoV-2. The prospective study material was composed of cDNA or gDNA derived from T cells, B-cell-depleted T cells, or PBMCs. HLA class I and class II types, where available, came from metadata supplied by the sample provider rather than from assay-based typing. Nearly every sample came with metadata listing a de-identified subject ID, COVID-19 status, age in years and sex. General study outcomes and caveats: Clinical and demographic metadata were provided uncurated, with the amount varying by source and participant.

A word on this clone: Its cognate antigen has yet to be identified. No base quality information exists; no much larger clone differs at one position.

CDR1 and CDR2 are read off the germline V gene as SGHTA and FQGNSA. Reading from cysteine to phenylalanine, the CDR3 counts 14 amino acids. Only CDR3 DNA is held: 42 bases, read in frame from base 1. Trimming at the junction amounts to 3 bases on V and 4 bases on J, and the germline ends lie 12 bases apart. The immunoSEQ Assay, a bias-controlled multiplex PCR, was used to amplify TCRbeta CDR3 regions from genomic DNA. In the paper's pipeline: The number of nucleated cells in each sample was estimated from the amplification of reference gene primers within the assay. To quantify the absolute abundance of each unique TCRbeta CDR3 rearrangement, sequence reads were collapsed and filtered. Productive Simpson clonality was computed per sample as the square root of Simpson's diversity index over productive rearrangements. TCRdb carries this immuneACCESS record with in-frame sequences only. Its versions omit some clonotypes, under half of them owing to an unresolved V gene in the studies checked, with the rest unexplained. V and J calls and clone size come straight from that table; D and trimming were deduced from the DNA. This sample holds over 200,000 clones; approximately 81% were observed only once. The ten biggest clones cover 15% to 20% of the sample.

Collaborating institutions collected whole blood in K2EDTA tubes following their own protocols. Collaborator samples were shipped for TCRbeta analysis as frozen whole blood, isolated PBMCs, or DNA extracted from either sample type. This receptor was obtained from an elderly woman with active or convalescent COVID-19. The chain was built from TRBV7-2 and TRBJ1-1; a tentative D call is TRBD1 (5 bases match). Sequenced sample: peripheral blood. The CDR3 is CASSFSGGTTEAFF. The sequence in DNA is TGTGCCAGCAGCTTCTCGGGAGGGACCACTGAAGCTTTCTTT. When the CDR3 is completed using the reference TRBV7-2 and TRBJ1-1 genes on either side, the full variable domain is GAGVSQSPSNKVTEKGKDVELRCDPISGHTALYWYRQSLGQGLEFLIYFQGNSAPDKSGLPSDRFSAERTGGSVSTLTIQRTQQEDSAVYLCASSFSGGTTEAFFGQGTRLTVV.